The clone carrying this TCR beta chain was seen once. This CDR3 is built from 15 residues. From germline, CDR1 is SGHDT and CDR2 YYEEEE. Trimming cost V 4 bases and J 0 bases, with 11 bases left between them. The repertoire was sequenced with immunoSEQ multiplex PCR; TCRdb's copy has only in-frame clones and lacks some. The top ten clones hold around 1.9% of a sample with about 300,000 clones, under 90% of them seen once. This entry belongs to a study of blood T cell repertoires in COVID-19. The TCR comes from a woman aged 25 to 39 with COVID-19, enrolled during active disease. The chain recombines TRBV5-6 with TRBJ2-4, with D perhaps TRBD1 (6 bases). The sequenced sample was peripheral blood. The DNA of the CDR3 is TGTGCCAGCAGCGGACAGATACTAGCCAAAAACATTCAGTACTTC. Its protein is CASSGQILAKNIQYF.